The 21 T cell receptor beta chains given below trace back to one sample, sequenced in a study of blood T cell repertoires in COVID-19 (TCRdb year 2020). The method behind the library was the immunoSEQ multiplex PCR assay. In TCRdb, the immuneACCESS table is reduced to in-frame sequences with V and J assigned. These tables do not hold every clone; where another copy was compared, an unresolved V gene accounts for under half, and the others remain unexplained. The sample table holds 230,000 or so clones, of which 89% were seen once. The ten largest account for about 4.5% of the sample. Sequencing was carried out using peripheral blood. The receptors shown here come from a woman aged 40 to 50 who had recovered from COVID-19.

The chain uses TRBV3-1 (or the pseudogene TRBV3-2) and TRBJ1-1; D gene unclear. This CDR3 has 15 residues. Between the trimmed V and J ends, which lost 1 base and 7 bases, there was a span of 16 bases. Germline V CDR1 and CDR2: LGHDT, YNNKEL (reference sequence). As DNA, the CDR3 is TGTGCCAGCAGCCAAGCTAGACCCACCGGGGTTGAAGCTTTCTTT. Translating gives CASSQARPTGVEAFF.

The chain joins TRBV5-1 to TRBJ2-5; D is uncertain. V was trimmed by 0 bases and J by 4 bases, leaving 7 bases between them. The CDR3 spans 13 residues. Germline values: CDR1 SGHRS, CDR2 YFSETQ. CDR3 nucleotide sequence: TGCGCCAGCAGCTTGGCATCGGGAGAGACCCAGTACTTC. It encodes CASSLASGETQYF.

This chain connects TRBV3-1 (or the pseudogene TRBV3-2) to TRBJ2-5, with D perhaps matching TRBD2 (5 bases). Trimming stripped 5 bases from V and 4 bases from J, with 17 bases between. This CDR3 has 15 residues. Germline-derived CDR1 and CDR2 are LGHDT and YNNKEL (reference sequence). This chain's CDR3 is CASSSRRPAAETQYF. The CDR3 DNA reads as TGTGCCAGCAGCTCCCGCCGCCCAGCGGCAGAGACCCAGTACTTC.

The chain has TRBV13 and TRBJ1-4; 7 bases agree with TRBD1. The CDR3 is 19 amino acids. The germline gives CDR1 PRHDT, CDR2 FYEKMQ (reference sequence). Trimming took 0 bases from V and 3 from J; bases not matched to a gene: 13. The CDR3 sequence is CASSLGREGGALANEKLFF. CDR3 sequence (DNA): TGTGCCAGCAGCTTAGGCCGGGAAGGGGGCGCGTTAGCTAATGAAAAACTGTTTTTT.

The chain employs TRBV2 and TRBJ2-2, with 7 bases lining up with TRBD2. Germline values: CDR1 SNHLY, CDR2 FYNNEI. Losses at the gene ends were 8 bases for V and 0 bases for J; bases not matched to a gene: 6. This CDR3 is built from 15 residues. CDR3 loop: CASGLAESNTGELFF. The CDR3 DNA reads as TGTGCCAGCGGTCTAGCGGAGTCGAACACCGGGGAGCTGTTTTTT.

At least ten counts were recorded for this clone. The chain joins TRBV6-1 to TRBJ1-3; maybe TRBD1 (5 bases). There are 14 residues in the CDR3. The germline CDR1 and CDR2 sequences are MNHNS and SASEGT. Trimming cost V 2 bases and J 2 bases, with 7 bases left between them. The CDR3 here is CASSERGTGNTIYF. The CDR3 nucleotides are TGTGCCAGCAGTGAAAGGGGCACTGGAAACACCATATATTTT.

The chain carries TRBV2 and TRBJ2-7; D is possibly TRBD1 (5 bases). The CDR3 loop spans 13 amino acids. V gave up 7 bases and J gave up 5 bases, with 15 bases separating them. The germline V gene has CDR1 SNHLY and CDR2 FYNNEI. The CDR3 sequence: CASIARERNEQYF. The CDR3 bases are TGTGCCAGCATCGCCAGGGAAAGGAACGAGCAGTACTTC. Complete variable domain (other parts from reference TRBV2 and TRBJ2-7): EPEVTQTPSHQVTQMGQEVILRCVPISNHLYFYWYRQILGQKVEFLVSFYNNEISEKSEIFDDQFSVERPDGSNFTLKIRSTKLEDSAMYFCASIARERNEQYFGPGTRLTVT.

CDR3 region: CATSRAGTGHGYTF. CDR3 sequence (DNA): TGTGCCACCAGCAGAGCCGGGACAGGGCACGGCTACACCTTC. The V gene is TRBV15, the J gene TRBJ1-2; 9 bases are a match to TRBD1. The CDR3 runs 14 residues. Looked up from germline, CDR1 is LNHNV and CDR2 is YYDKDF (reference sequence). The trim removed 1 base at V and 8 bases at J, leaving 5 bases unmatched.

This clone was seen many times. This chain links TRBV5-1 with TRBJ2-3; possibly TRBD1 for D (5 bases). The CDR3 loop spans 16 amino acids. Trimming left V 2 bases short and J 4 bases short, with 17 bases between. Germline lookup yields CDR1 SGHRS and CDR2 YFSETQ. The CDR3: CASSLGRSTASDTQYF. CDR3 sequence (DNA): TGCGCCAGCAGCTTAGGTCGGTCGACAGCGTCAGATACGCAGTATTTT.

V gene TRBV28 combines with J gene TRBJ1-5; D gene unclear. The CDR3 is 13 residues long. Trimming stripped 4 bases from V and 3 bases from J, with 7 bases between. Germline V gene sequence: CDR1 MDHEN, CDR2 SYDVKM. Here the CDR3 DNA reads TGTGCCAGCAGTTCGGGTTACAATCAGCCCCAGCATTTT. Protein: CASSSGYNQPQHF.

The chain uses TRBV7-6 and TRBJ2-1; TRBD1 agrees at 9 bases. J gave up 6 bases and V 5 bases, and 8 bases lay outside the gene matches. The CDR3 extends over 15 amino acids. The germline gives CDR1 SGHVS, CDR2 FNYEAQ. CDR3 sequence: CASSIRPDRGNEQFF. CDR3 nucleotide sequence: TGTGCCAGCAGCATACGACCGGACAGGGGCAATGAGCAGTTCTTC.

The chain links TRBV5-4 to TRBJ1-6, with D possibly being TRBD1 (5 bases). The germline V gene has CDR1 SGHNT and CDR2 YYREEE (reference sequence). This CDR3 comprises 15 residues. The germline V and J ends were trimmed by 2 bases and 10 bases, with 16 bases remaining between them. CDR3 sequence reads: CASSFSDRPASPLHF. CDR3 in DNA: TGTGCCAGCAGCTTCTCCGACAGACCAGCCTCACCCCTCCACTTT. Complete variable domain (other parts from reference TRBV5-4 and TRBJ1-6): ETGVTQSPTHLIKTRGQQVTLRCSSQSGHNTVSWYQQALGQGPQFIFQYYREEENGRGNFPPRFSGLQFPNYSSELNVNALELDDSALYLCASSFSDRPASPLHFGNGTRLTVT.

The chain links TRBV7-6 to TRBJ1-5; possibly TRBD1 for D (6 bases). V dropped 3 bases and J dropped 0 bases, with 18 bases sitting between them. There are 18 residues in the CDR3. Germline V CDR1 and CDR2: SGHVS, FNYEAQ. The CDR3 here is CASSFITRDIFSNQPQHF. The CDR3 nucleotides are TGTGCCAGCAGCTTTATCACCCGGGACATTTTTAGCAATCAGCCCCAGCATTTT.

The gene calls are TRBV2 and TRBJ2-2; 10 bases are shared with TRBD2. This CDR3 is 15 amino acids long. Germline CDR1 is SNHLY and CDR2 is FYNNEI. Unmatched junction bases numbered 2, after V lost 3 bases and J lost 4 bases. The chain's CDR3 is CASSEKRGGTGELFF. The CDR3 nucleotides are TGTGCCAGCAGTGAGAAGCGGGGGGGCACCGGGGAGCTGTTTTTT.

The chain uses TRBV18 and TRBJ1-5; 11 bases align to TRBD1. Germline CDR1 KGHSH, CDR2 LQKENI. This CDR3 contains 15 residues. With 3 bases clipped from V and 6 bases from J, the junction kept 4 bases outside the gene matches. The CDR3 spells CASSPGQGEGQPQHF. As DNA, the CDR3 is TGTGCCAGCTCACCGGGACAGGGGGAGGGTCAGCCCCAGCATTTT.

The V gene is TRBV11-3, the J gene TRBJ1-6; a possible D gene is TRBD1 (6 bases). The V end was cut by 1 base, the J end by 3 bases, with 7 bases between. Per germline, CDR1 SGHNT and CDR2 YENEEA. The CDR3 contains 15 residues. The CDR3 is CASSLGQVYNSPLHF. The CDR3 DNA sequence: TGTGCCAGCAGCTTAGGACAGGTCTATAATTCACCCCTCCACTTT.

The V call is TRBV11-2, the J call TRBJ2-1; TRBD2 matches at 10 bases. Germline CDR1 and CDR2: SGHAT and FQNNGV. J was trimmed by 10 bases and V by 0 bases; bases with no gene match: 6. The CDR3 runs to 15 residues. This CDR3 reads CASSLDPAGGREQFF. As DNA, the CDR3 is TGTGCCAGCAGCTTAGACCCAGCGGGAGGGCGGGAGCAGTTCTTC.

This chain joins TRBV30 and TRBJ1-1; D is ambiguous. CDR3 length: 12 amino acids. Germline lookup yields CDR1 GTSNPN and CDR2 SVGIG (reference sequence). V was clipped by 3 bases and J by 1 base, with 6 bases between them. The CDR3: CAWRRRNTEAFF. CDR3 nucleotides: TGTGCCTGGAGGAGGAGGAACACTGAAGCTTTCTTT.

The V gene is TRBV3-1 (or the pseudogene TRBV3-2), the J gene TRBJ1-5; no definite D call. V was shortened by 7 bases and J by 2 bases, with 9 bases between the two germline ends. Germline CDR1 LGHDT, CDR2 YNNKEL (reference sequence). The CDR3 extends over 13 amino acids. CDR3 residues: CASTTGGNQPQHF. The CDR3 DNA is TGTGCCAGCACGACCGGGGGCAATCAGCCCCAGCATTTT.

V is TRBV30 and J is TRBJ1-3, with a weak D call TRBD1 (5 bases). The germline V gene encodes CDR1 GTSNPN and CDR2 SVGIG (reference sequence). This CDR3 spans 14 amino acids. Deletions cut 4 bases from V and 2 bases from J, with 12 bases between. The CDR3 bases are TGTGCCTGGATTTCGGGGGTGACTGGAAACACCATATATTTT. Its translation: CAWISGVTGNTIYF. The variable domain in full, with the rest retrieved from reference TRBV30 and TRBJ1-3, is SQTIHQWPATLVQPVGSPLSLECTVEGTSNPNLYWYRQAAGRGLQLLFYSVGIGQISSEVPQNLSASRPQDRQFILSSKKLLLSDSGFYLCAWISGVTGNTIYFGEGSWLTVV.

The rearrangement joins TRBV7-6 to TRBJ2-7; 9 bases agree with TRBD2. Germline V CDR1 and CDR2: SGHVS, FNYEAQ. This CDR3 is 18 amino acids long. V lost 5 bases and J lost 4; bases outside the gene matches: 18. DNA for the CDR3: TGTGCCAGCAGCCCCGGGGCGGGAGGGCCTGAGGTGGAATACGAGCAGTACGTC. It codes for CASSPGAGGPEVEYEQYV.